One and the same sample provided the 13 T cell receptor beta chains below, sequenced in a study of T cells in Graves' hyperthyroidism and ophthalmopathy. Researchers took RNA transcripts and amplified the TCR beta CDR3 regions from them. The HTBI set primed first-round TCR CDR3 RT-PCR. TCRdb redid the calling of the multiplex PCR reads with MiXCR, one entry per CDR3 protein. Here the sample spans roughly 38,000 distinct CDR3 sequences, 40% to 55% being singletons. Specimen: blood. Receptors were obtained from a woman in her 50s with Graves' hyperthyroidism that later progressed to Graves' ophthalmopathy.

This clonotype was picked up many times. The chain carries TRBV7-9 and TRBJ1-1; TRBD1 agrees at 9 bases. The CDR3 runs 15 residues. V was clipped by 4 bases and J by 4 bases; unmatched bases: 7. Germline values: CDR1 SEHNR, CDR2 FQNEAQ (reference sequence). The CDR3 sequence: CASSSPGQGLTEAFF. As DNA, the CDR3 is TGTGCCAGCAGCTCACCGGGACAGGGCCTCACTGAAGCTTTCTTT.

The J gene is TRBJ1-5, the V gene TRBV2; no reliable D call. This CDR3 has 13 residues. Germline CDR1 is SNHLY and CDR2 is FYNNEI. Trimming stripped 8 bases from V and 0 bases from J, with 8 bases between. CDR3 nucleotide sequence: TGTGCCAGCGGGTCCAGTAGCAATCAGCCCCAGCATTTT. Its translation: CASGSSSNQPQHF.

This clonotype was detected ten times or more. The genes are TRBV30 and TRBJ1-2; weak D call: TRBD1 (5 bases). The germline CDR1 and CDR2 sequences are GTSNPN and SVGIG (reference sequence). The CDR3 totals 13 residues. V lost 0 bases and J 3 bases, leaving 8 bases between the germline ends. CDR3 coding DNA: TGTGCCTGGAGTGTCCAGGGACACTATGGCTACACCTTC. As protein: CAWSVQGHYGYTF.

This clonotype was seen repeatedly, ten times or more. The gene calls are TRBV7-9 and TRBJ2-1; weak D call: TRBD2 (6 bases). This CDR3 has 16 residues. Germline V gene data show CDR1 as SEHNR and CDR2 as FQNEAQ (reference sequence). V lost 5 bases, J lost 6 bases, and 20 bases lay in between. DNA of the CDR3: TGTGCCAGCAGCCCTAGGAGGGAGACGGGATCCAATGAGCAGTTCTTC. Its translation is CASSPRRETGSNEQFF.

The chain recombines TRBV5-1 with TRBJ2-1, with D tentatively TRBD1 or TRBD2 (5 bases each). Trimming cost V 4 bases and J 7 bases, with 12 bases left between them. CDR3 length: 13 residues. The V gene's germline CDR1 is SGHRS and CDR2 YFSETQ. The CDR3 DNA is TGCGCCAGCAGCGCCACTAGGGGAAATGAGCAGTTCTTC. Amino acids: CASSATRGNEQFF.

By proportion, this clonotype is medium-sized. The chain employs TRBV9 and TRBJ1-6, with D unclear. Germline V gene data show CDR1 as SGDLS and CDR2 as YYNGEE. The length of the CDR3 is 13 residues. Trimming left V 4 bases short and J 10 bases short, with 12 bases between. CDR3 coding DNA: TGTGCCAGCAGCTTAATGCAGGAGTCACCCCTCCACTTT. Amino acids: CASSLMQESPLHF.

Comments on this clonotype: The germline gene is not matched at one end of the junction; a read error may be the cause. The rearrangement joins TRBV7-2 to TRBJ1-1; D is uncertain. The CDR3 sequence is 13 residues long. Per germline, CDR1 SGHTA and CDR2 FQGNSA. CDR3 DNA sequence: TGTGCCACCAAGGGATTTTTAGATACTGAAGCTTCCTTT. It translates to CATKGFLDTEASF.

There are many counts of this clonotype. The rearrangement uses TRBV12-3 or TRBV12-4 and TRBJ2-2, with 9 bases identical to TRBD1. This CDR3 has 17 residues. V trimming: 6 bases; J trimming: 4 bases; junction bases outside the gene matches: 12. DNA of the CDR3: TGTGCCAGCAGCAAACAGGGGGCGCTTCCGGGCACCGGGGAGCTGTTTTTT. This translates into CASSKQGALPGTGELFF.

This clonotype was seen repeatedly, ten times or more. This rearrangement joins TRBV20-1 to TRBJ2-1; 9 positions agree with TRBD2. The germline CDR1 and CDR2 sequences are DFQATT and SNEGSKA (reference sequence). The CDR3 length is 15 residues. The V gene end was trimmed by 0 bases and the J gene end by 8 bases; junction bases not matched to a gene: 8. The CDR3 DNA follows: TGCAGTGCTAGAGATCATTTGGCGGGAGGGTATGAGCAGTTCTTC. Amino acids: CSARDHLAGGYEQFF.

The chain is built from TRBV15 and TRBJ2-1; 8 nucleotides match TRBD2. The germline V gene has CDR1 LNHNV and CDR2 YYDKDF (reference sequence). This CDR3 spans 18 amino acids. Trimming cost V 0 bases and J 2 bases; bases outside gene matches: 9. Written as DNA, the CDR3 is TGTGCCACCAGCAGAGATGGGATAGCGGGGTCCCCCTACAATGAGCAGTTCTTC. This translates into CATSRDGIAGSPYNEQFF.

In the case of this clonotype: The conserved final phenylalanine or tryptophan is absent from the CDR3, which likely points to a read error. The DNA is omitted, as the CDR3 cannot be located on it reliably, and the CDR3 follows TCRdb's listing. V and J are TRBV10-2 and TRBJ2-7; the listed D gene, TRBD2, was not tested against the DNA. The CDR3 length is 8 residues, termini included. Looked up from germline, CDR1 is WSHSY and CDR2 is SAAADI. The CDR3 spells CASSEGAG.

Many counts were recorded for this clonotype. The chain combines TRBV28 with TRBJ2-2; no clear D. Germline V CDR1 and CDR2: MDHEN, SYDVKM. This CDR3 spans 12 amino acids. The CDR3 nucleotides read TGTGCGATTTCAGAAAACACCGGGGAGCTGTTTTTT. This sequence encodes CAISENTGELFF.

This clonotype has at least ten counts. V is TRBV20-1 and J is TRBJ2-1; 11 nucleotides match TRBD2. With V trimmed by 4 bases and J by 7 bases, 6 bases remained unmatched. The CDR3 is 14 residues long. The germline CDR1 and CDR2 sequences are DFQATT and SNEGSKA (reference sequence). This chain's CDR3 is CSANWASGRNEQFF. CDR3 DNA: TGCAGTGCTAATTGGGCTAGCGGGAGGAATGAGCAGTTCTTC.